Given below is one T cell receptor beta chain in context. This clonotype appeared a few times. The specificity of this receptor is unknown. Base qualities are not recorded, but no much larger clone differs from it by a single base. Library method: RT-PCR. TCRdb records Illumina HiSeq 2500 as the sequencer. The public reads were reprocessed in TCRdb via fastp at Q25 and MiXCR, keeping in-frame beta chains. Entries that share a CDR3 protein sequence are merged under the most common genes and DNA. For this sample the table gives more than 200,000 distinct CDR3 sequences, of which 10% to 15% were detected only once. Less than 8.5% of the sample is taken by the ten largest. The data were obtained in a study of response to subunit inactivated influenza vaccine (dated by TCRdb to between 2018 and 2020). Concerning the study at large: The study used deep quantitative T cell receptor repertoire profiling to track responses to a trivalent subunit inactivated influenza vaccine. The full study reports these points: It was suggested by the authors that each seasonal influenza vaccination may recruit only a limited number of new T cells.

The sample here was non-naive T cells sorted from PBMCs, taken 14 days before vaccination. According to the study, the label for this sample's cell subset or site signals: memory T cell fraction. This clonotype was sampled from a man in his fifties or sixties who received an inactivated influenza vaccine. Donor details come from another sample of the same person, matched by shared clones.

Read as DNA, the sequence is TGCGCCAGCAGCTTGTTGGCAGGTAAAGCGGACACTGAAGCTTTCTTT. This encodes CASSLLAGKADTEAFF. The chain joins TRBV5-1 to TRBJ1-1; the D gene cannot be named for sure. V is clipped by 1 base and J by 3 bases, and the sequence between their germline boundaries is 16 bases long. The CDR3 runs 16 amino acids, cysteine and phenylalanine included. The DNA shown is the 48-base CDR3, in frame from base 1. According to the germline V gene, CDR1 reads SGHRS and CDR2 reads YFSETQ. Reference TRBV5-1 and TRBJ1-1 genes cover what lies past the CDR3, so the full variable domain is KAGVTQTPRYLIKTRGQQVTLSCSPISGHRSVSWYQQTPGQGLQFLFEYFSETQRNKGNFPGRFSGRQFSNSRSEMNVSTLELGDSALYLCASSLLAGKADTEAFFGQGTRLTVV.